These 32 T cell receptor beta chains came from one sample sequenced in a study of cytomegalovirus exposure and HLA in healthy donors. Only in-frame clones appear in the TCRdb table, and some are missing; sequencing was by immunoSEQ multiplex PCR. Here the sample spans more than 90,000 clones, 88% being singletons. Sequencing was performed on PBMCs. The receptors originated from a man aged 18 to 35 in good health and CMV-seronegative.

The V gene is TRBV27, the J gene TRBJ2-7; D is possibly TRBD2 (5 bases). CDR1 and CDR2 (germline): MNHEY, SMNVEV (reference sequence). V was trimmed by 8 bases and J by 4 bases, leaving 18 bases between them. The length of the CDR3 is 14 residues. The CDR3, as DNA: TGTGCCAGCTCCGCCCCCAGCGGCAAATACGAGCAGTACTTC. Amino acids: CASSAPSGKYEQYF.

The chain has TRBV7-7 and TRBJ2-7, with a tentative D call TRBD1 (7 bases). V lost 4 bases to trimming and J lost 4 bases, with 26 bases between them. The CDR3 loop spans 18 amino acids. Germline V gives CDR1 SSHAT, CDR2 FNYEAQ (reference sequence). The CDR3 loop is CASSSHLGRQGGTYEQYF. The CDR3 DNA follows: TGTGCCAGCAGCTCCCACCTGGGGCGACAGGGCGGGACTTACGAGCAGTACTTC. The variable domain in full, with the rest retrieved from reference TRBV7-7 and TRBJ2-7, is GAGVSQSPRYKVTKRGQDVTLRCDPISSHATLYWYQQALGQGPEFLTYFNYEAQPDKSGLPSDRFSAERPEGSISTLTIQRTEQRDSAMYRCASSSHLGRQGGTYEQYFGPGTRLTVT.

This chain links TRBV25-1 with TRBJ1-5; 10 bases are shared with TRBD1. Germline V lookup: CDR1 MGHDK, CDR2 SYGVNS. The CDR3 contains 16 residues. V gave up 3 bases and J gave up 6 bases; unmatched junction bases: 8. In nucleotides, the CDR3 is TGTGCCAGCAGTGAGTCTGAGACAGGGGGCCCTCAGCCCCAGCATTTT. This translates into CASSESETGGPQPQHF.

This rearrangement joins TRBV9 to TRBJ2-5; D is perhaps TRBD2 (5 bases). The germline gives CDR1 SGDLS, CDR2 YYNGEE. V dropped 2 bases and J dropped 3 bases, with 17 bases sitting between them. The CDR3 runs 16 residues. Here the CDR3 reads CASSVSPLAGKETQYF. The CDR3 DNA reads TGTGCCAGCAGCGTCTCTCCTCTAGCCGGGAAAGAGACCCAGTACTTC.

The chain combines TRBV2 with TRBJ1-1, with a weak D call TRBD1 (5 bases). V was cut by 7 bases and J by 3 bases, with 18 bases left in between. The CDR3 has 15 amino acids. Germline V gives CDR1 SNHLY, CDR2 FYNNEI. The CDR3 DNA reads TGTGCCAGCAATAAGGGGAGGCAGGGCGACACTGAAGCTTTCTTT. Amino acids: CASNKGRQGDTEAFF.

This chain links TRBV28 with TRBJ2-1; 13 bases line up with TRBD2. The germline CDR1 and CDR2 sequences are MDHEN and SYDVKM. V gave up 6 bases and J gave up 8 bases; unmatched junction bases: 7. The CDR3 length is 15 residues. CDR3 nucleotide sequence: TGTGCCAGCAGGCGTACTAGCGGGGGGGCCTATGAGCAGTTCTTC. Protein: CASRRTSGGAYEQFF.

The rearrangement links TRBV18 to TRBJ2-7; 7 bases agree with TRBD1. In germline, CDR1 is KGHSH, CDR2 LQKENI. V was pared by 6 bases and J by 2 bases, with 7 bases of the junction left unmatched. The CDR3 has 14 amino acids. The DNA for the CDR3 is TGTGCCAGCTCGAACCGGGACAGCCCCTACGAGCAGTACTTC. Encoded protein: CASSNRDSPYEQYF. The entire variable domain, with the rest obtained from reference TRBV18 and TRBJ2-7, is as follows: NAGVMQNPRHLVRRRGQEARLRCSPMKGHSHVYWYRQLPEEGLKFMVYLQKENIIDESGMPKERFSAEFPKEGPSILRIQQVVRGDSAAYFCASSNRDSPYEQYFGPGTRLTVT.

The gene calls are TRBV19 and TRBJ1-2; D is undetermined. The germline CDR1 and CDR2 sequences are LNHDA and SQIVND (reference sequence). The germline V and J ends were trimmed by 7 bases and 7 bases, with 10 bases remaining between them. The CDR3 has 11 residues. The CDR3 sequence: CASKSRSGYTF. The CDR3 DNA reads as TGTGCCAGTAAGAGTCGTAGTGGCTACACCTTC.

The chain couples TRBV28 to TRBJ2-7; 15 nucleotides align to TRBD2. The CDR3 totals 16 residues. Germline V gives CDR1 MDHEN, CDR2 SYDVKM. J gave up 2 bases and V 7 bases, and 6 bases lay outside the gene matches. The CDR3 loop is CASTAGTSGGTYEQYF. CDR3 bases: TGTGCCAGCACCGCCGGGACTAGCGGGGGGACCTACGAGCAGTACTTC.

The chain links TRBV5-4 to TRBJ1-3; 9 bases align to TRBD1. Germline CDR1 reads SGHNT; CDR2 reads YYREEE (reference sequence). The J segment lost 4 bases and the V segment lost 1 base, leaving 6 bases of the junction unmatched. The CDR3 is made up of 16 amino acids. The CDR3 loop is CASSLTGQGSGNTIYF. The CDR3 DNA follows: TGTGCCAGCAGCTTGACTGGACAGGGGTCGGGAAACACCATATATTTT.

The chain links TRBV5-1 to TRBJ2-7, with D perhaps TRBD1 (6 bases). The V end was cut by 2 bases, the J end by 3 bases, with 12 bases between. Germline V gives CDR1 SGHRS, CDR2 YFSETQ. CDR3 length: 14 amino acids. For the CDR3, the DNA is TGCGCCAGCAGCTTTGCAGGGGAGCTCTACGAGCAGTACTTC. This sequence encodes CASSFAGELYEQYF.

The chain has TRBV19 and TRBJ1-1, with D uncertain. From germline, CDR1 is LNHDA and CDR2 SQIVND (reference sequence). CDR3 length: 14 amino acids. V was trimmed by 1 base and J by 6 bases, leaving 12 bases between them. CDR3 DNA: TGTGCCAGTAGTATAGGTCAGTTGAGCGCTGAAGCTTTCTTT. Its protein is CASSIGQLSAEAFF.

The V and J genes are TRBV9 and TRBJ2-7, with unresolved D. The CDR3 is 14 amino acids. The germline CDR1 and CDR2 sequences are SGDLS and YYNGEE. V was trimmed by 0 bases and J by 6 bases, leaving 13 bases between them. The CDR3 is CASSVDSGLSEQYF. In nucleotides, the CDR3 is TGTGCCAGCAGCGTAGATTCGGGTTTATCCGAGCAGTACTTC.

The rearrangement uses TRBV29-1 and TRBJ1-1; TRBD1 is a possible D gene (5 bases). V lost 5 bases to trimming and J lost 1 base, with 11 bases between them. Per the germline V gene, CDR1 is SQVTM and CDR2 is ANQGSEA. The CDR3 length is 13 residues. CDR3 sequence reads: CSVKTDGNTEAFF. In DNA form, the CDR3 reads TGCAGCGTTAAGACAGACGGGAACACTGAAGCTTTCTTT.

CDR3 coding DNA: TGCGCCAGCAGCCCCCTTTTAGCGGATGAGCAGTTCTTC. It codes for CASSPLLADEQFF. The chain couples TRBV4-1 to TRBJ2-1, with a weak D call TRBD2 (6 bases). Germline V CDR1 and CDR2: MGHRA, YSYEKL. The CDR3 covers 13 residues. V lost 4 bases, J lost 8 bases, and 12 bases lay in between.

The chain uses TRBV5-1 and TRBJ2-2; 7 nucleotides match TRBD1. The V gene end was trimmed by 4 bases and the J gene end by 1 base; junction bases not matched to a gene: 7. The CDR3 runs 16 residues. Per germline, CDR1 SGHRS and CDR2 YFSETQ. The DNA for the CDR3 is TGCGCCAGCAGCACCACAGGGGACGTGAACACCGGGGAGCTGTTTTTT. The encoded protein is CASSTTGDVNTGELFF. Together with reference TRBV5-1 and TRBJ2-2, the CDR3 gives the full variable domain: KAGVTQTPRYLIKTRGQQVTLSCSPISGHRSVSWYQQTPGQGLQFLFEYFSETQRNKGNFPGRFSGRQFSNSRSEMNVSTLELGDSALYLCASSTTGDVNTGELFFGEGSRLTVL.

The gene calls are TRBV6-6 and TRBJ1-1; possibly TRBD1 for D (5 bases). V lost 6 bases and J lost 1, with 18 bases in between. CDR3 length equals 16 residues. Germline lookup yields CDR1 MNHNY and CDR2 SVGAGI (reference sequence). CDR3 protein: CASSLTRGRANTEAFF. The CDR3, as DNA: TGTGCCAGCAGCCTAACCCGTGGCAGGGCGAACACTGAAGCTTTCTTT.

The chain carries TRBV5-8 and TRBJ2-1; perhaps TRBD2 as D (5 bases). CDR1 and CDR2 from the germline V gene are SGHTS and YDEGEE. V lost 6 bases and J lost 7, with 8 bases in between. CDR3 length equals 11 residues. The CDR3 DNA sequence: TGTGCCAGCACCCGAGGGAATGAGCAGTTCTTC. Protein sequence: CASTRGNEQFF.

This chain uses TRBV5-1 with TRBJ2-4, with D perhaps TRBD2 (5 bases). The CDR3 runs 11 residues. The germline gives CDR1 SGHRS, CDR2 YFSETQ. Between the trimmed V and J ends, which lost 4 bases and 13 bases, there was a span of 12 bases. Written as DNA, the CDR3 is TGCGCCAGCAGCGAGGGTGCCATCCAGTACTTC. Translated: CASSEGAIQYF.

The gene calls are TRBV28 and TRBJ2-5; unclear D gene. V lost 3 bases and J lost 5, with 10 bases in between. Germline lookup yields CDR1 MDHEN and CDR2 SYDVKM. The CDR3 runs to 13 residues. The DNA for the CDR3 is TGTGCCAGCAGTTTGATCGGGTTGGAGACCCAGTACTTC. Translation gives CASSLIGLETQYF.

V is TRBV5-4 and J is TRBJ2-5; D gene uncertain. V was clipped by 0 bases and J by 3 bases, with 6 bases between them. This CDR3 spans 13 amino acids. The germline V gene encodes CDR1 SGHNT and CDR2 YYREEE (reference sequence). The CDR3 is CASSLAEEETQYF. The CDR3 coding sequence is TGTGCCAGCAGCTTGGCCGAGGAAGAGACCCAGTACTTC.

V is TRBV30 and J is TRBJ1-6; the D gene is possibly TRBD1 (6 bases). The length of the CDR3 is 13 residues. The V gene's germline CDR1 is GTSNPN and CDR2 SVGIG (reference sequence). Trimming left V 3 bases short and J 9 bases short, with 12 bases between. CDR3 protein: CAWRPGASSPLHF. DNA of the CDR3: TGTGCCTGGAGGCCAGGGGCAAGTTCACCCCTCCACTTT.

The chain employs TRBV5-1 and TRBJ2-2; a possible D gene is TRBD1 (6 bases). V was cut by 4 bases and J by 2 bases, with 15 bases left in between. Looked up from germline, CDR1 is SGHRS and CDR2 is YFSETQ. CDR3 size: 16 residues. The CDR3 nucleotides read TGCGCCAGCAGCGTACAGGGAAAATCCAACACCGGGGAGCTGTTTTTT. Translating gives CASSVQGKSNTGELFF.

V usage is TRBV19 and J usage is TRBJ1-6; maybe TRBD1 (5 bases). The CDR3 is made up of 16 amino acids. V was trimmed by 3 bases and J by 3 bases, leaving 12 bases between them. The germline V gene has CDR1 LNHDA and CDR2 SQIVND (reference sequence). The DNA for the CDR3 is TGTGCCAGTAGTATCGGGCAGGGATTCTATAATTCACCCCTCCACTTT. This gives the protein CASSIGQGFYNSPLHF. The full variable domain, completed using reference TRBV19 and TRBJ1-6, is DGGITQSPKYLFRKEGQNVTLSCEQNLNHDAMYWYRQDPGQGLRLIYYSQIVNDFQKGDIAEGYSVSREKKESFPLTVTSAQKNPTAFYLCASSIGQGFYNSPLHFGNGTRLTVT.

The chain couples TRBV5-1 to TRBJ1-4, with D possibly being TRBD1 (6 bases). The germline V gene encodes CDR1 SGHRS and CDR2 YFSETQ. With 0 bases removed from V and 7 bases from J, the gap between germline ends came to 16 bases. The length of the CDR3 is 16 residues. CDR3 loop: CASSLGGLQGREKLFF. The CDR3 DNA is TGCGCCAGCAGCTTGGGGGGCCTACAGGGTCGTGAAAAACTGTTTTTT.

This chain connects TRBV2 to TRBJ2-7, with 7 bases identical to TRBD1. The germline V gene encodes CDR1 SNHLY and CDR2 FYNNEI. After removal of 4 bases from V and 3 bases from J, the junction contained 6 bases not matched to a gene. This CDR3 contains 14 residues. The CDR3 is CASSALGTDYEQYF. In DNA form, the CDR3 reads TGTGCCAGCAGTGCTCTTGGGACAGACTACGAGCAGTACTTC.

The CDR3 is CASSFETVLNNEQFF. CDR3 DNA: TGTGCCAGCAGTTTCGAGACAGTTTTAAACAATGAGCAGTTCTTC. This chain uses TRBV27 with TRBJ2-1; the D gene is possibly TRBD1 (5 bases). Germline CDR1 MNHEY, CDR2 SMNVEV (reference sequence). With 3 bases removed from V and 5 bases from J, the gap between germline ends came to 14 bases. The length of the CDR3 is 15 residues.

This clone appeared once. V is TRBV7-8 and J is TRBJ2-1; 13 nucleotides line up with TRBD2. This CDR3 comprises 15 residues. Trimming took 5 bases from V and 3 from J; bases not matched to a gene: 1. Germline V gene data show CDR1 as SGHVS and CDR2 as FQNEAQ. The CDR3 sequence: CASSRTSGSYNEQFF. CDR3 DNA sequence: TGTGCCAGCAGCCGGACTAGCGGGAGCTACAATGAGCAGTTCTTC.

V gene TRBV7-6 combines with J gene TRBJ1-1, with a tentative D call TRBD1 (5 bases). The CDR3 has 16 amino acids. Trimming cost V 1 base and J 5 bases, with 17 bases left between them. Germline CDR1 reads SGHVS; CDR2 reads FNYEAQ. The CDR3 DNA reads TGTGCCAGCAGCTTAGGGTGGGGCAGGGTGAGGACTGAAGCTTTCTTT. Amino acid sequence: CASSLGWGRVRTEAFF.

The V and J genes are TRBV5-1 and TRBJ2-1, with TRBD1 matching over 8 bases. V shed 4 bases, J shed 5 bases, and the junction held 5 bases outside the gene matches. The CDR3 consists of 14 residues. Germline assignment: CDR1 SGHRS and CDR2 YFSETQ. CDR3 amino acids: CASSTRTGNNEQFF. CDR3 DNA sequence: TGCGCCAGCAGCACCAGGACAGGGAACAATGAGCAGTTCTTC.

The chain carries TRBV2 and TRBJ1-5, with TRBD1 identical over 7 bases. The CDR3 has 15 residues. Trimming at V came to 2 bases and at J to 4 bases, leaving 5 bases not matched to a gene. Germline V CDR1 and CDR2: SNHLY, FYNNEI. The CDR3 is CASSERGQHNQPQHF. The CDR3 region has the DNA TGTGCCAGCAGTGAAAGGGGACAGCATAATCAGCCCCAGCATTTT.

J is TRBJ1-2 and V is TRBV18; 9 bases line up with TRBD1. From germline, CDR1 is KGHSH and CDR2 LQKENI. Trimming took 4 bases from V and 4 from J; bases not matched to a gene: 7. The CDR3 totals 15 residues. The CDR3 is CASSLTGGAPYGYTF. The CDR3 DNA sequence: TGTGCCAGCTCACTCACAGGGGGCGCTCCCTATGGCTACACCTTC.